This T cell receptor beta chain derives from a study of CD8+ T cells in alopecia areata. Overall study findings and caveats: Researchers reported that TCR sharing among patients proved less clear than in mice, possibly HLA-linked. Sequences from scalp samples also cover resident alphabeta T cells of normal skin.

On this clone itself: The antigen is unknown.

Germline CDR1 is SGHTA and CDR2 is FQGTGA. There are 15 residues in the CDR3. Trimming at V came to 5 bases and at J to 4 bases, leaving 7 bases not matched to a gene. Sequencing templates came from extracted RNA that was reverse transcribed into cDNA. Libraries were prepared by immunoSEQ multiplex PCR; TCRdb keeps only in-frame clonotypes and omits some of them. The sample lists about 64,000 clones, roughly 40% occurring once. Sampling of alopecia areata patients yielded lesional scalp punch biopsies as well as peripheral blood. The V and J genes are TRBV7-3 and TRBJ1-1, with TRBD1 matching over 10 bases. The sample was NKG2D-low CD8+ T cells sorted from blood. The clonotype comes from a human donor with alopecia areata. The CDR3 nucleotides read TGTGCCAGCAGCGAAGGGACAGGGGTATTCACTGAAGCTTTCTTT. Residues: CASSEGTGVFTEAFF.